This TCR beta chain emerged from a study of blood T cell repertoires in COVID-19. Study-wide context: The samples span acute and convalescent COVID-19 from the United States, Italy and Spain. PBMCs, B-cell-depleted T cells, or T cells provided the cDNA or gDNA that made up the material.

The ends were cut back, 6 bases at V and 2 bases at J, with 10 bases in the middle. The CDR3 loop spans 13 amino acids. Per the original methods: The authors estimated nucleated cell counts from reference gene primer amplification. Data came from immunoSEQ multiplex PCR; TCRdb stores just in-frame clones and leaves some out. V and J calls and clone size are those listed in that table; D and trimming were worked out from the DNA. The repertoire includes 80,000 or so clones, 82% of them detected once, and over 9.5% sits in the top ten. The sequencing sample was made of peripheral blood. The V call is TRBV12-3 or TRBV12-4, the J call TRBJ2-5, with a weak D call TRBD1 (5 bases). This clonotype was sampled from an older man with acute or convalescent COVID-19. The CDR3 spells CASRGTGQETQYF. As DNA, the CDR3 is TGTGCCAGCAGGGGAACAGGTCAAGAGACCCAGTACTTC.